This TCR beta chain stems from a study of shared clonotypes between healthy human individuals. Findings and caveats of the study: In contrast to clonotypes shared by all four donors, non-shared clonotypes had lower generation probabilities.

In the case of this clone: No antigen is known for it.

The authors distributed each subset's genomic DNA evenly over several immunoSEQ plates. Replicate PCRs for sorted subsets used about 200 ng DNA; this equaled around 28,000 T cell genomes. Sequencing used immunoSEQ multiplex PCR; TCRdb keeps in-frame clones, though not all of them. The data show roughly 890,000 clones, about 92% seen once. The V and J ends lost 4 bases and 5 bases, in that order; junction bases with no gene match: 6. Germline assignment: CDR1 SGDLS and CDR2 YYNGEE. CDR3 size: 15 residues. Naive-designated CD8 cells lacked CD45RO, were positively enriched for CCR7, and omitted terminally differentiated effector memory CD45RA+ cells. HIV-negative, healthy adults without recent acute infections or vaccinations were the donors.

The sequenced sample was naive CD8+ T cells sorted from blood. The chain employs TRBV9 and TRBJ1-5; TRBD1 aligns across 10 bases. The origin of this receptor is a man under 40 in good health. CDR3 in DNA: TGTGCCAGCAGCATTGGGACAGGGGCTTATCAGCCCCAGCATTTT. It is translated as CASSIGTGAYQPQHF.